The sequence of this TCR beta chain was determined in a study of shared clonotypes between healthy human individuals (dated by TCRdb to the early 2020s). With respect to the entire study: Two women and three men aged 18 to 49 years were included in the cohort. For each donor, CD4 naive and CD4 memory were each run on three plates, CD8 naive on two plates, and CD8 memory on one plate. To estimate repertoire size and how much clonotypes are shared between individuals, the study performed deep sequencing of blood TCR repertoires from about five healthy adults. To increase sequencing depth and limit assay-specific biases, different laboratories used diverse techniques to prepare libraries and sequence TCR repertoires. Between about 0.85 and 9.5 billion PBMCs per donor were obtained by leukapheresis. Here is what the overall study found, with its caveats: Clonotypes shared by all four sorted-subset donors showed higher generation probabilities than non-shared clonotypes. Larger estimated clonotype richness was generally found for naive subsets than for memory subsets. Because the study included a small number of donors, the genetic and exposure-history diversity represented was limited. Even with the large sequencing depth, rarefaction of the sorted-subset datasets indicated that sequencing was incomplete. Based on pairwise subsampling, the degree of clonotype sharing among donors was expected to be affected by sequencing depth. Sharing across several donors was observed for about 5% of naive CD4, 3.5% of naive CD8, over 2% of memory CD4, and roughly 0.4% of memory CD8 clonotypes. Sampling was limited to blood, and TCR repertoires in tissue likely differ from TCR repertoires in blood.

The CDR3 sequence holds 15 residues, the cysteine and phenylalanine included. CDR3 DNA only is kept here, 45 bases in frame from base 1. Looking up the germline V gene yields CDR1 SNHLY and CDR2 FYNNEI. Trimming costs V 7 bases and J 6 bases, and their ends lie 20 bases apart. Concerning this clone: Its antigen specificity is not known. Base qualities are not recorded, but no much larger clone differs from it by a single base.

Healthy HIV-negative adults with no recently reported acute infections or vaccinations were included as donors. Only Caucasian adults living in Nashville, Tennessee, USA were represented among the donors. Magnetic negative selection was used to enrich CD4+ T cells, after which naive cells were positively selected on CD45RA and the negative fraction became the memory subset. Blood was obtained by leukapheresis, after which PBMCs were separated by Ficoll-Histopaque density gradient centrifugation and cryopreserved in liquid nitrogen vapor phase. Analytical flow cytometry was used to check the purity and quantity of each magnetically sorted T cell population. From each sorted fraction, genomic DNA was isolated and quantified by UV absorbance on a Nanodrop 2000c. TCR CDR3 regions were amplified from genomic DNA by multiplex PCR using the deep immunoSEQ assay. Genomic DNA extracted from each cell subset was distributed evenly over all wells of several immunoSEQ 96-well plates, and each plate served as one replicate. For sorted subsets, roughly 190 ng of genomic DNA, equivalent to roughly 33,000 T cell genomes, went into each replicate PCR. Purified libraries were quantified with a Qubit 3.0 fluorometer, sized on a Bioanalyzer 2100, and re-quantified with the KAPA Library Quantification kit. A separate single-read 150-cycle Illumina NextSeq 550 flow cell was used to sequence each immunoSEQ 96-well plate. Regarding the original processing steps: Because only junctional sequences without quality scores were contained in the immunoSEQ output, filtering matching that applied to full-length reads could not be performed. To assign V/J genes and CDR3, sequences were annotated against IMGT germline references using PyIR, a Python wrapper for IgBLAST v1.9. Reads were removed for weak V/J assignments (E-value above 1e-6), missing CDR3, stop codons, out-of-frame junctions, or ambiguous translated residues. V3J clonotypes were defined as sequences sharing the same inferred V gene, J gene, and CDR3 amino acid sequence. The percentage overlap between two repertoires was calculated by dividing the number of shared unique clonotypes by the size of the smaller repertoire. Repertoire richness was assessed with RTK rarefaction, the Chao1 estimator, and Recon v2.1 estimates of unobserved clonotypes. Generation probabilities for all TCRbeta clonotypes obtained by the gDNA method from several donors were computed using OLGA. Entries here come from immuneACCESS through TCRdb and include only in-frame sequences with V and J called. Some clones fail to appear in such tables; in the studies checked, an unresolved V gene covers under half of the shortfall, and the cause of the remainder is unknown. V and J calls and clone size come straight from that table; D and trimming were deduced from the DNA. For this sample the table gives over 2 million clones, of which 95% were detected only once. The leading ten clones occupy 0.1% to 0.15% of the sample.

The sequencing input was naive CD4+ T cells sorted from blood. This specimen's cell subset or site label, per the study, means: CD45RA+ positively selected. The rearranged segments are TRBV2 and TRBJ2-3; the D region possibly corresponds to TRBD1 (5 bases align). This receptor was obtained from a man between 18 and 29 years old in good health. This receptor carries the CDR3 CASTRFQGGSDTQYF. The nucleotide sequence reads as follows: TGTGCCAGCACCAGGTTTCAGGGTGGGTCTGATACGCAGTATTTT.